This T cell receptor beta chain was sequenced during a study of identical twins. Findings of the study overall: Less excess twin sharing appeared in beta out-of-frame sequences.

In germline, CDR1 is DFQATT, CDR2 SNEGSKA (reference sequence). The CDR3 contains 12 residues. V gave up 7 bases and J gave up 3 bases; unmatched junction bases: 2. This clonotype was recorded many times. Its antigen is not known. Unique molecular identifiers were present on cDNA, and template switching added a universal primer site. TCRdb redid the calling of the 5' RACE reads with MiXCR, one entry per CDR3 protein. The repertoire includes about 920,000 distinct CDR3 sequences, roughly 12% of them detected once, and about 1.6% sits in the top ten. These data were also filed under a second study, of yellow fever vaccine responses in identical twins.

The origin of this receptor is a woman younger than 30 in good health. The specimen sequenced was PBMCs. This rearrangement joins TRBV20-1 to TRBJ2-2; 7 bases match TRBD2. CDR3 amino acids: CSGREDTGELFF. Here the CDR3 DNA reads TGCAGTGGTCGGGAGGACACCGGGGAGCTGTTTTTT.